This TCR beta chain was found in a study of cytomegalovirus exposure and HLA in healthy donors. About the research overall: Tens of millions of unique TCRs from HLA-typed donors were held in an early release of data.

The sample holds a few counts of this clone. The antigen remains undetermined. Primers: 60 Vbeta forward and 13 Jbeta reverse. Here immunoSEQ multiplex PCR was the method, and the copy in TCRdb shows in-frame clones only, minus some. The sample has about 120,000 clones, over 60% seen once. It was healthy bone marrow donors who served as donors. Study-level results: Most likely, a cluster of highly shared sequence variants arose as a sequencing artifact. When the data were analyzed later, several of the most significant clusters appeared to be linked to common viral pathogens.

This CDR3 contains 14 residues. The germline gives CDR1 MNHEY, CDR2 SVGAGI. After removal of 6 bases from V and 6 bases from J, the junction contained 9 bases not matched to a gene. The sample consisted of PBMCs. This TCR came from a female donor in good health and CMV-seronegative. The chain recombines TRBV6-5 with TRBJ2-7, with 9 positions matching TRBD1. As DNA, the CDR3 is TGTGCCAGCAGACGGGGGACAGGGCTTTCCGAGCAGTACTTC. Protein product: CASRRGTGLSEQYF.